This TCR beta chain was profiled in a study of breast tumors, draining lymph nodes, adjacent tissues. Overall study results and limits: Compared with lymph nodes, tumors were less diverse; compared with nontumor tissue, more. The lymph node origin of tumor T cells was framed as consistent with a hypothesis, not demonstrated.

Each CDR3 protein gets one entry after TCRdb re-called the multiplex PCR reads with MiXCR. The sample contains about 100,000 distinct CDR3 sequences, roughly 20% of which appear only once. As regards this clonotype: Its matching antigen is unknown.

Samples came from axillary lymph nodes draining the breast cancer. This CDR3 contains 12 residues. The V end was cut by 3 bases, the J end by 7 bases, with 10 bases between. Germline V lookup: CDR1 MDHEN, CDR2 SYDVKM. The chain uses TRBV28 and TRBJ2-7, with D perhaps matching TRBD1 (5 bases). The TCR originated in a female donor with breast cancer. Some clones in this sample may be carry-over from other donors' samples. The sequenced sample consisted of axillary lymph node tissue. The CDR3 sequence: CASSFEAGEQYF. The CDR3 nucleotides are TGTGCCAGCAGTTTTGAAGCAGGGGAGCAGTACTTC.